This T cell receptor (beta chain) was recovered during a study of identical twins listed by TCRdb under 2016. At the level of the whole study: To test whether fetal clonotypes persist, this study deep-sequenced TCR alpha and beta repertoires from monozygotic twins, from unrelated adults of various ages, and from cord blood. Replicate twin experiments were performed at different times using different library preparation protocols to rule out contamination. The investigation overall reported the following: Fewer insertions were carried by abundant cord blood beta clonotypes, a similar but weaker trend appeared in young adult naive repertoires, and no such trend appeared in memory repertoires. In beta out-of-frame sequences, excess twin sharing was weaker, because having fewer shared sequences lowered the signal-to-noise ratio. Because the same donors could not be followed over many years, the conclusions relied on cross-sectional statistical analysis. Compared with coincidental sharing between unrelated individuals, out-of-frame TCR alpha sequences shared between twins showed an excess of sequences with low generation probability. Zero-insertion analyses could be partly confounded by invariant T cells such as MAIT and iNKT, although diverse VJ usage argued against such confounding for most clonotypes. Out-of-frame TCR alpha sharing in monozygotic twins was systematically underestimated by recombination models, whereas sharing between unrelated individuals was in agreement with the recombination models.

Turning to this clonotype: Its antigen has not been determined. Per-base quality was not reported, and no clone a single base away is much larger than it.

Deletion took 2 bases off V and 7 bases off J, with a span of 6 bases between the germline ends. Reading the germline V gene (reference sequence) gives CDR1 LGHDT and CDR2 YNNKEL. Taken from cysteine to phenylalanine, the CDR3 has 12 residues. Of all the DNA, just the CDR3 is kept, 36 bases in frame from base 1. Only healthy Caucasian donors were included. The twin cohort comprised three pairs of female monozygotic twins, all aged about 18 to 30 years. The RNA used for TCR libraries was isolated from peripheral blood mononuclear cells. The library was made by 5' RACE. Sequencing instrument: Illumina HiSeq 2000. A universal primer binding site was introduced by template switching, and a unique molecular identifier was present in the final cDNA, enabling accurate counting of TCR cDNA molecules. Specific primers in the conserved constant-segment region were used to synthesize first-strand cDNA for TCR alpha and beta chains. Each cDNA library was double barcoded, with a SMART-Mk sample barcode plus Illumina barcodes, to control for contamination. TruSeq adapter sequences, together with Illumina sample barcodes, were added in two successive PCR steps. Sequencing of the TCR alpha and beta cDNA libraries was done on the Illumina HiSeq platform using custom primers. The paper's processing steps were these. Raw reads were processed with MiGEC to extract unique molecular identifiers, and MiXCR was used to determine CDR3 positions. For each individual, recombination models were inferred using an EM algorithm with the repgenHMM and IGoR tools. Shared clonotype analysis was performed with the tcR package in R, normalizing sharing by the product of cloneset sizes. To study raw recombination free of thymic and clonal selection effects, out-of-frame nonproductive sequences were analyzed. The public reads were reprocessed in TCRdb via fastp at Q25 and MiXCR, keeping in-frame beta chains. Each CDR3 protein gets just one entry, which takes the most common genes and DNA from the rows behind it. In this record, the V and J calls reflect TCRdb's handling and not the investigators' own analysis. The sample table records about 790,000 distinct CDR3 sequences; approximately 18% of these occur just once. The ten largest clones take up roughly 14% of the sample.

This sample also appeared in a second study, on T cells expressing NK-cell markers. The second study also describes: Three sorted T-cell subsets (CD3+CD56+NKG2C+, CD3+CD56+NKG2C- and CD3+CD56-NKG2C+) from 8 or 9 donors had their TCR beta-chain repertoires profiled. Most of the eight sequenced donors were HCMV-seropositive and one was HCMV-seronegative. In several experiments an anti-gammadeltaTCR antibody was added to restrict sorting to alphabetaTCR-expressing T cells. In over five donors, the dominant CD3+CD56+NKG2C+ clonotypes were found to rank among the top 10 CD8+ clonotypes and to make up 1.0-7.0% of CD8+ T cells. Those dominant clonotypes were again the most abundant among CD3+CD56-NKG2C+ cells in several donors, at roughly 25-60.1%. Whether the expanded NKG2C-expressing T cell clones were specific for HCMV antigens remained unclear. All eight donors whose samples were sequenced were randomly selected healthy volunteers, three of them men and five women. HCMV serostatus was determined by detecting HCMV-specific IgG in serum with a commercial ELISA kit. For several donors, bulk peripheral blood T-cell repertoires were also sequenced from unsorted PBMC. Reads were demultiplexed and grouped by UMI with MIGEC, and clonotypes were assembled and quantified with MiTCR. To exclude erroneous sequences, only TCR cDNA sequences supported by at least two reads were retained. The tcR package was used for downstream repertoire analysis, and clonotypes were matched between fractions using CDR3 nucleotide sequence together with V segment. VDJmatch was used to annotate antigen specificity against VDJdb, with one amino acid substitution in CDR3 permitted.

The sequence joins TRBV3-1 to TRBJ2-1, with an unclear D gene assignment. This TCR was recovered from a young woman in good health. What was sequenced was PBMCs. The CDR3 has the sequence CASSQTTNEQFF. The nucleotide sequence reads TGTGCCAGCAGCCAAACCACAAATGAGCAGTTCTTC.